The 11 T cell receptor beta chains in this list originate from one sample, sequenced in a study of blood T cell repertoires in COVID-19. Libraries were prepared by immunoSEQ multiplex PCR; TCRdb keeps only in-frame clonotypes and omits some of them. Of over 60,000 clones in the sample, 89% were seen once. The sample consisted of peripheral blood. These receptors were collected from a woman in her forties or fifties with active COVID-19.

This clone was found once. The V gene is TRBV28, the J gene TRBJ2-7; tentatively, D is TRBD2 (6 bases). Deletions cut 7 bases from V and 2 bases from J, with 15 bases between. Germline assignment: CDR1 MDHEN and CDR2 SYDVKM. The CDR3 sequence is 14 residues long. CDR3 sequence: CASIPGGNAYEQYF. CDR3 coding DNA: TGTGCCAGCATCCCCGGGGGTAACGCCTACGAGCAGTACTTC.

The rearrangement links TRBV19 to TRBJ2-1; TRBD1 matches 7 bases. The CDR3 has 15 amino acids. Germline assignment: CDR1 LNHDA and CDR2 SQIVND (reference sequence). The ends lost 5 bases at V and 9 bases at J; junction bases unmatched: 13. The chain's CDR3 is CASSAPGQSPIEQFF. The CDR3 DNA reads TGTGCCAGTAGTGCTCCGGGACAGAGCCCAATTGAGCAGTTCTTC. The full variable domain, rest sourced from reference TRBV19 and TRBJ2-1, is DGGITQSPKYLFRKEGQNVTLSCEQNLNHDAMYWYRQDPGQGLRLIYYSQIVNDFQKGDIAEGYSVSREKKESFPLTVTSAQKNPTAFYLCASSAPGQSPIEQFFGPGTRLTVL.

This clone was seen a single time. The chain has TRBV5-8 and TRBJ2-5; D is undetermined. Germline CDR1 reads SGHTS; CDR2 reads YDEGEE. This CDR3 spans 11 amino acids. V lost 3 bases, J lost 5 bases, and 5 bases lay in between. The CDR3 loop is CASSSRETQYF. The CDR3 DNA reads TGTGCCAGCAGCTCCAGGGAGACCCAGTACTTC.

The chain uses TRBV5-1 and TRBJ2-3; D remains unclear. The CDR3 is 14 residues long. V was clipped by 2 bases and J by 1 base, with 8 bases between them. Germline V gene lookup returns CDR1 SGHRS and CDR2 YFSETQ. CDR3 residues: CASSFDWGTDTQYF. CDR3 bases: TGCGCCAGCAGCTTCGACTGGGGCACAGATACGCAGTATTTT.

J is TRBJ2-1 and V is TRBV9; 13 positions agree with TRBD2. V lost 3 bases, J lost 5 bases, and 11 bases stayed unmatched. The CDR3 is made up of 18 amino acids. Germline V gene lookup returns CDR1 SGDLS and CDR2 YYNGEE. For the CDR3, the DNA is TGTGCCAGCAGCGCCCCGTCTAGGACTAGCGGGAGCGACAATGAGCAGTTCTTC. It specifies CASSAPSRTSGSDNEQFF.

The V and J genes are TRBV9 and TRBJ1-1, with 9 bases identical to TRBD1. The germline gives CDR1 SGDLS, CDR2 YYNGEE. The CDR3 is made up of 14 amino acids. J was trimmed by 4 bases and V by 0 bases; bases with no gene match: 1. The DNA of the CDR3 is TGTGCCAGCAGCGTAGCACAGGGGGCCACTGAAGCTTTCTTT. It translates to CASSVAQGATEAFF.

The V gene is TRBV12-3 or TRBV12-4, the J gene TRBJ2-1; tentative D call: TRBD2 (6 bases). The V gene lost 1 base and the J gene lost 12 bases, with 10 bases spanning the gap. The CDR3 runs 12 residues. The CDR3 protein is CASSLGPGGQFF. The DNA for the CDR3 is TGTGCCAGCAGTTTAGGACCCGGGGGGCAGTTCTTC.

V and J are TRBV9 and TRBJ2-2, with 7 positions matching TRBD1. The CDR3 is 13 amino acids. J gave up 6 bases and V 1 base, and 0 bases lay outside the gene matches. The germline gives CDR1 SGDLS, CDR2 YYNGEE. The chain's CDR3 is CASSVQGAGELFF. The CDR3 bases are TGTGCCAGCAGCGTACAGGGGGCCGGGGAGCTGTTTTTT.

This chain joins TRBV6-6 and TRBJ2-1; 9 positions match TRBD2. Germline CDR1 is MNHNY and CDR2 is SVGAGI (reference sequence). V lost 5 bases, J lost 3 bases, and 14 bases stayed unmatched. The length of the CDR3 is 18 residues. This CDR3 is CASSPVGGWTSVYNEQFF. The CDR3, as DNA: TGTGCCAGCAGTCCTGTAGGAGGGTGGACTAGCGTCTACAATGAGCAGTTCTTC.

This clone was seen more than once but under ten times. The rearrangement uses TRBV7-9 and TRBJ2-7; the match to TRBD1 covers 9 bases. J gave up 2 bases and V 4 bases, and 3 bases lay outside the gene matches. CDR3 length equals 14 residues. Germline assignment: CDR1 SEHNR and CDR2 FQNEAQ (reference sequence). The CDR3 region has the DNA TGTGCCAGCAGCTGGGACAGGGAAACCTACGAGCAGTACTTC. Its translation: CASSWDRETYEQYF.

The chain joins TRBV7-2 to TRBJ2-7; 13 nucleotides line up with TRBD2. Trimming took 1 base from V and 5 from J; bases not matched to a gene: 14. Germline loops: CDR1 SGHTA, CDR2 FQGNSA. This CDR3 is 19 amino acids long. CDR3 sequence reads: CASSLGPGVWTSGSNEQYF. In DNA form, the CDR3 reads TGTGCCAGCAGCTTAGGGCCAGGGGTTTGGACTAGCGGGAGCAACGAGCAGTACTTC.